This entry lists 27 T cell receptor beta chains sequenced from one sample in a study of blood T cell repertoires in COVID-19. Measured with immunoSEQ multiplex PCR; TCRdb has only the in-frame clones, and not every one. This table holds about 250,000 clones, more than 75% found once. The sequenced material came from PBMCs or T cells enriched from blood (not recorded which). Source of these receptors: a man between 18 and 35 years old who had recovered from COVID-19.

The genes are TRBV7-2 and TRBJ1-3; perhaps TRBD1 as D (6 bases). The CDR3 spans 16 residues. The V and J ends lost 1 base and 3 bases respectively, with 13 bases between them. Germline values: CDR1 SGHTA, CDR2 FQGNSA. CDR3 loop: CASSLVAGGVGNTIYF. The CDR3 nucleotides read TGTGCCAGCAGCTTAGTAGCGGGGGGCGTTGGAAACACCATATATTTT.

The chain uses TRBV28 and TRBJ2-7; 7 bases are shared with TRBD2. The germline V gene has CDR1 MDHEN and CDR2 SYDVKM. V shed 5 bases and J 3 bases; nucleotides not matched to a gene: 13. This CDR3 has 16 residues. The CDR3 reads CASSTIRLALIYEQYF. The DNA of the CDR3 is TGTGCCAGCAGTACCATAAGACTAGCCCTAATCTACGAGCAGTACTTC.

The V gene is TRBV6-2 or TRBV6-3, the J gene TRBJ1-1, with 12 bases identical to TRBD1. The CDR3 has 17 amino acids. Per germline, CDR1 MNHEY and CDR2 SVGEGT. The V gene end was trimmed by 5 bases and the J gene end by 4 bases; junction bases not matched to a gene: 11. CDR3: CASSETGTGGDSTEAFF. The CDR3 DNA follows: TGTGCCAGCAGTGAGACCGGGACAGGGGGCGATAGCACTGAAGCTTTCTTT.

This clone appeared a few times. The genes are TRBV6-4 and TRBJ2-3, with TRBD2 matching over 8 bases. The J segment lost 0 bases and the V segment lost 4 bases, leaving 0 bases of the junction unmatched. Looked up from germline, CDR1 is MRHNA and CDR2 is SNTAGT. This CDR3 region has 14 residues. The CDR3 protein is CASSASGSTDTQYF. CDR3 in DNA: TGTGCCAGCAGTGCTAGCGGGAGCACAGATACGCAGTATTTT.

The chain carries TRBV5-6 and TRBJ1-5; D perhaps matches TRBD1 (5 bases). The CDR3 is 16 residues long. V was cut by 3 bases and J by 2 bases, with 15 bases left in between. The germline gives CDR1 SGHDT, CDR2 YYEEEE. The CDR3 sequence is CASSSDGGEGNQPQHF. CDR3 nucleotide sequence: TGTGCCAGCAGCTCGGATGGGGGGGAGGGCAATCAGCCCCAGCATTTT.

The rearrangement links TRBV11-3 to TRBJ2-1; D might be TRBD2 (5 bases). CDR3 length equals 12 residues. Germline CDR1 SGHNT, CDR2 YENEEA. The V end lost 7 bases, the J end lost 6 bases, and 10 bases lay between the germline ends. The DNA of the CDR3 is TGTGCCAGCACCACAGAGGGCAATGAGCAGTTCTTC. Its protein product is CASTTEGNEQFF.

The V call is TRBV11-3, the J call TRBJ1-3, with D possibly matching TRBD1 (6 bases). This CDR3 spans 14 amino acids. Deletions cut 5 bases from V and 2 bases from J, with 10 bases between. Germline loops: CDR1 SGHNT, CDR2 YENEEA. As DNA, the CDR3 is TGTGCCAGCAGCGCCCGGACAGCTGGAAACACCATATATTTT. Protein product: CASSARTAGNTIYF.

This clone was recorded a few times. The J gene is TRBJ2-2, the V gene TRBV4-1, with D tentatively TRBD1 (6 bases). Looked up from germline, CDR1 is MGHRA and CDR2 is YSYEKL. This CDR3 spans 15 amino acids. Trimming left V 4 bases short and J 1 base short, with 10 bases between. CDR3 in amino acids: CASSLRDKNTGELFF. The CDR3 nucleotides read TGCGCCAGCAGCCTACGGGACAAGAACACCGGGGAGCTGTTTTTT.

As regards this clone: One base separates it from a far larger clone, so it is likely a read error. This chain links TRBV27 with TRBJ2-2; no reliable D call. Trimming removed 4 bases from V and 2 bases from J, with 2 bases in between. This CDR3 is built from 12 residues. Per germline, CDR1 MNHEY and CDR2 SMNVEV (reference sequence). CDR3 sequence reads: CASSSNTGELFF. CDR3 sequence (DNA): TGTGCCAGCAGTTCTAACACCGGGGAGCTGTTTTTT.

The sample holds one count of this clone. The CDR3, as DNA: TGTGCCACAAACCGCGGTATCTACAATGAGCAGTTCTTC. Amino acid sequence: CATNRGIYNEQFF. V gene TRBV18 combines with J gene TRBJ2-1; no clear D gene. Germline V gene sequence: CDR1 KGHSH, CDR2 LQKENI. CDR3 length: 13 residues. Trimming removed 10 bases from V and 3 bases from J, with 13 bases in between.

This clone was seen ten or more times. The sample carries other DNA sequences with the same CDR3. The V and J genes are TRBV6-5 and TRBJ1-5; tentatively, D is TRBD1 (6 bases). Germline CDR1 and CDR2: MNHEY and SVGAGI. The CDR3 spans 12 residues. With 8 bases removed from V and 4 bases from J, the gap between germline ends came to 9 bases. CDR3 sequence reads: CASGTGNQPQHF. CDR3 coding DNA: TGTGCCAGCGGAACAGGGAATCAGCCCCAGCATTTT.

This chain connects TRBV28 to TRBJ2-5; TRBD1 aligns across 7 bases. The CDR3 spans 15 residues. The junction had 6 bases not matched to a gene; V was cut back by 4 bases and J by 1 base. Germline V gene lookup returns CDR1 MDHEN and CDR2 SYDVKM. The CDR3 here is CASSSIQGSQETQYF. DNA of the CDR3: TGTGCCAGCAGTTCAATACAGGGGTCCCAAGAGACCCAGTACTTC.

V usage is TRBV5-6 and J usage is TRBJ1-2; 8 bases match TRBD1. This CDR3 region has 15 residues. Trimming at V came to 2 bases and at J to 4 bases, leaving 7 bases not matched to a gene. Looked up from germline, CDR1 is SGHDT and CDR2 is YYEEEE. The CDR3 here is CASSLRDRFGYGYTF. CDR3 bases: TGTGCCAGCAGCTTACGGGACAGGTTTGGCTATGGCTACACCTTC.

The chain employs TRBV18 and TRBJ1-5; possibly TRBD1 for D (5 bases). Between the trimmed V and J ends, which lost 6 bases and 1 base, there was a span of 7 bases. Germline CDR1 is KGHSH and CDR2 is LQKENI. The CDR3 is made up of 13 amino acids. The CDR3 DNA is TGTGCCAGCTCCAGACAGAGCAATCAGCCCCAGCATTTT. Its protein product is CASSRQSNQPQHF.

V and J are TRBV4-2 and TRBJ2-7; a possible D gene is TRBD2 (6 bases). V was cut by 0 bases and J by 4 bases, with 13 bases left in between. The germline V gene has CDR1 LGHNA and CDR2 YNFKEQ. The CDR3 consists of 15 residues. CDR3 nucleotides: TGTGCCAGCAGCCAAGATATGGGCGGGGAATACGAGCAGTACTTC. Its protein product is CASSQDMGGEYEQYF.

CDR3 coding DNA: TGTGCCAGCAGCCCGACCCCACAGTCCTCTAACTATGGCTACACCTTC. Encoded protein: CASSPTPQSSNYGYTF. The chain uses TRBV7-9 and TRBJ1-2; no clear D gene. Germline CDR1 SEHNR, CDR2 FQNEAQ (reference sequence). CDR3 length: 16 amino acids. The ends were cut back, 5 bases at V and 0 bases at J, with 16 bases in the middle. The full variable domain, rest sourced from reference TRBV7-9 and TRBJ1-2, is DTGVSQNPRHKITKRGQNVTFRCDPISEHNRLYWYRQTLGQGPEFLTYFQNEAQLEKSRLLSDRFSAERPKGSFSTLEIQRTEQGDSAMYLCASSPTPQSSNYGYTFGSGTRLTVV.

The chain recombines TRBV4-1 with TRBJ1-4; D ambiguous. The CDR3 length is 15 residues. CDR1 and CDR2 (germline): MGHRA, YSYEKL. The V end lost 0 bases, the J end lost 4 bases, and 9 bases lay between the germline ends. CDR3 DNA: TGCGCCAGCAGCCAAGATGTCGGGGTTAATGAAAAACTGTTTTTT. Protein product: CASSQDVGVNEKLFF.

The chain combines TRBV2 with TRBJ2-7; TRBD2 agrees at 11 bases. The V segment lost 5 bases and the J segment 3 bases; nucleotides outside the gene matches: 9. The CDR3 is 16 residues long. The germline gives CDR1 SNHLY, CDR2 FYNNEI. The CDR3: CASSFSLGLAVYEQYF. CDR3 coding DNA: TGTGCCAGCAGTTTCTCTTTGGGACTAGCGGTCTACGAGCAGTACTTC.

The CDR3 region is CASSPVLGRAFF. For the CDR3, the DNA is TGTGCCAGCAGCCCGGTGCTGGGGCGGGCTTTCTTT. The chain combines TRBV27 with TRBJ1-1, with TRBD1 as a possible D gene (5 bases). The germline V gene has CDR1 MNHEY and CDR2 SMNVEV (reference sequence). Trimming took off 6 bases at V and 11 bases at J, with 16 bases between the two ends. The CDR3 runs to 12 residues.

The chain combines TRBV24-1 with TRBJ2-3, with a tentative D call TRBD2 (5 bases). Germline assignment: CDR1 KGHDR and CDR2 SFDVKD. The V end lost 3 bases, the J end lost 1 base, and 7 bases lay between the germline ends. The CDR3 loop spans 14 amino acids. For the CDR3, the DNA is TGTGCCACCAGTGATAGGCGGGGCACAGATACGCAGTATTTT. This sequence encodes CATSDRRGTDTQYF.

The chain couples TRBV12-5 to TRBJ2-3; possible D gene TRBD2, 6 bases. CDR3 length: 16 residues. Germline V gives CDR1 LGHNT, CDR2 FRNRAP. Trimming stripped 6 bases from V and 6 bases from J, with 22 bases between. The CDR3 loop is CASGAPWAGPGDTQYF. The DNA of the CDR3 is TGTGCTAGTGGAGCCCCGTGGGCGGGGCCGGGCGATACGCAGTATTTT.

The chain uses TRBV4-1 and TRBJ2-1; no clear D gene. The CDR3 runs 15 residues. Trimming took 0 bases from V and 0 from J, leaving 6 bases between them. Germline CDR1 reads MGHRA; CDR2 reads YSYEKL. CDR3 amino acids: CASSQDTPSYNEQFF. The CDR3 DNA is TGCGCCAGCAGCCAAGATACACCCTCCTACAATGAGCAGTTCTTC.

The chain combines TRBV7-9 with TRBJ1-2; a weak D match, TRBD1 (5 bases). Germline V CDR1 and CDR2: SEHNR, FQNEAQ (reference sequence). V shed 6 bases and J shed 7 bases, with 18 bases lying between them. The CDR3 loop spans 14 amino acids. CDR3 bases: TGTGCCAGCAGTGAGAGCGGGGCCCGGCTTGGCTACACCTTC. Protein: CASSESGARLGYTF.

The table lists this clone with a few counts. The chain links TRBV7-9 to TRBJ1-2; TRBD1 might be the D (6 bases). Trimming shortened V by 4 bases and J by 8 bases, and 14 bases separated the two germline ends. There are 13 residues in the CDR3. From germline, CDR1 is SEHNR and CDR2 FQNEAQ (reference sequence). For the CDR3, the DNA is TGTGCCAGCAGCTCTCAAAGCCAGGGGGGCTACACCTTC. Translated: CASSSQSQGGYTF.

The chain joins TRBV29-1 to TRBJ2-7, with 9 bases fitting TRBD2. The CDR3 contains 15 residues. The trim removed 4 bases at V and 2 bases at J, leaving 9 bases unmatched. Germline loops: CDR1 SQVTM, CDR2 ANQGSEA. The CDR3 nucleotides are TGCAGCGTTGCCCGGCGACTAGCGGTTCCCTACGAGCAGTACTTC. Its protein is CSVARRLAVPYEQYF.

This clone has only a few counts. The chain combines TRBV5-1 with TRBJ1-4; D possibly corresponds to TRBD1 (6 bases). V dropped 4 bases and J dropped 4 bases, with 11 bases sitting between them. This CDR3 has 14 residues. CDR1 and CDR2 (germline): SGHRS, YFSETQ. CDR3 sequence: CASSQQGFNEKLFF. The CDR3 coding sequence is TGCGCCAGCAGCCAACAGGGATTTAATGAAAAACTGTTTTTT.

This clone was picked up a small number of times. The genes are TRBV2 and TRBJ1-1; D gene unclear. This CDR3 contains 13 residues. The V end lost 3 bases, the J end lost 4 bases, and 9 bases lay between the germline ends. CDR1 is SNHLY and CDR2 is FYNNEI in the germline V gene. CDR3 amino acids: CASSDGPGTEAFF. The CDR3 DNA follows: TGTGCCAGCAGTGATGGGCCCGGCACTGAAGCTTTCTTT.